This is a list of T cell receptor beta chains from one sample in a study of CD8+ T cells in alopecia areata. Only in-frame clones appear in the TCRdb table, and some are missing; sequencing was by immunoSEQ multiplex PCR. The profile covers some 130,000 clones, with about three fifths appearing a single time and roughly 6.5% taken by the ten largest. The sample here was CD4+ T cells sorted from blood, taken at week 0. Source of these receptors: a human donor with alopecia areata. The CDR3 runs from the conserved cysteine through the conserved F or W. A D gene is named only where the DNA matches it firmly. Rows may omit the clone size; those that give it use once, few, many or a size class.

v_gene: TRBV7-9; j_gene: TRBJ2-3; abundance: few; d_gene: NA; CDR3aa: CASSPTKGRLTDTQYF; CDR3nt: TGTGCCAGCAGCCCCACAAAGGGCCGGCTCACAGATACGCAGTATTTT
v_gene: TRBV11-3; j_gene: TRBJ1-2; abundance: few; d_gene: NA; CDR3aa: CASSFGANYGYTF; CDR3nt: TGTGCCAGCAGCTTCGGGGCAAACTATGGCTACACCTTC
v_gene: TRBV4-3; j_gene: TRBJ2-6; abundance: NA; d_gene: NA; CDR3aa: CASSKSLSGANVLTF; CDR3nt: TGCGCCAGCAGTAAGTCCCTCTCTGGGGCCAACGTCCTGACTTTC
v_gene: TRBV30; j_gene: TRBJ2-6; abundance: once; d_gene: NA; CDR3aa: CAWTGANVLTF; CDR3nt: TGTGCCTGGACTGGGGCCAACGTCCTGACTTTC
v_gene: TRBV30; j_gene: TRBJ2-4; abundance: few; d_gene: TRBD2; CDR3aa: CAWSVGTSGVLQYF; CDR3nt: TGTGCCTGGAGTGTTGGGACTAGCGGGGTCCTTCAGTACTTC
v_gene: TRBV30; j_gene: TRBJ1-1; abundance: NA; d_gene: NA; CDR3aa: CAWSRVADTEAFF; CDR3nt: TGTGCCTGGAGTAGGGTTGCCGACACTGAAGCTTTCTTT
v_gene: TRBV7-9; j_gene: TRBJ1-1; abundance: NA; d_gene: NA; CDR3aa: CASSLLGRENTEAFF; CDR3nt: TGTGCCAGCAGCTTACTGGGGAGGGAGAACACTGAAGCTTTCTTT
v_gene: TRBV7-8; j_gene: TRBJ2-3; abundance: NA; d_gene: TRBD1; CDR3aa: CASSPAARQGWTDTQYF; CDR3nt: TGTGCCAGCAGCCCCGCAGCCCGACAGGGGTGGACAGATACGCAGTATTTT
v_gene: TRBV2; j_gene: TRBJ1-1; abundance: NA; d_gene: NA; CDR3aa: CASVLHTEAFF; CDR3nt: TGTGCCAGCGTTCTTCACACTGAAGCTTTCTTT
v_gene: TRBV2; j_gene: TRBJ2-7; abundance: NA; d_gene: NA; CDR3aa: CASWGEPYEQYF; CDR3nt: TGTGCCAGTTGGGGCGAGCCCTACGAGCAGTACTTC
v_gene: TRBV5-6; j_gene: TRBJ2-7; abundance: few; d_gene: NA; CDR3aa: CASSLAGEQYF; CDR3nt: TGTGCCAGCAGCTTGGCGGGCGAGCAGTACTTC
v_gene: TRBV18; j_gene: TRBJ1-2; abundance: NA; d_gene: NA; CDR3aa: CASSDRDPNYGYTF; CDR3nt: TGTGCCAGCTCGGACAGAGACCCAAACTATGGCTACACCTTC
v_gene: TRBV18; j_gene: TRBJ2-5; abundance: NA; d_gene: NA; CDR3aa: CASSSGTGAQETQYF; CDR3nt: TGTGCCAGCTCCTCCGGAACGGGAGCACAAGAGACCCAGTACTTC
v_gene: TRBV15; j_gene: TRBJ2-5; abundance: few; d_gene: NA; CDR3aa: CATSREGWETQYF; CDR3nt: TGTGCCACCAGCAGAGAGGGTTGGGAGACCCAGTACTTC
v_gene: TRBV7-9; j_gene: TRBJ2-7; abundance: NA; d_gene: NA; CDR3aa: CASSMGGFDEQYF; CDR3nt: TGTGCCAGCAGCATGGGGGGTTTTGACGAGCAGTACTTC
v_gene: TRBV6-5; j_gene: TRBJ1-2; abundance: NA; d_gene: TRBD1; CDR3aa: CASSERTGTGYTF; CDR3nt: TGTGCCAGCAGTGAAAGGACAGGGACGGGCTACACCTTC
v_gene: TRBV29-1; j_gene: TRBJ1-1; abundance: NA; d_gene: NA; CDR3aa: CRYSRTEAFF; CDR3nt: TGCAGGTACAGTCGGACTGAAGCTTTCTTT
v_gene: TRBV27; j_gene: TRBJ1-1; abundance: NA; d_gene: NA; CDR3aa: CASTASLSNTEAFF; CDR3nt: TGTGCCAGCACAGCCTCTTTATCGAACACTGAAGCTTTCTTT
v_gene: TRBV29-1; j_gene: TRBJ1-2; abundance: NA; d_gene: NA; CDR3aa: CSVAGYQGYTF; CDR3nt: TGCAGCGTTGCTGGGTACCAGGGCTACACCTTC
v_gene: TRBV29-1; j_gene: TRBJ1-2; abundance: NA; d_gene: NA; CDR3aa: CSVAQLLPYGYTF; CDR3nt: TGCAGCGTTGCCCAACTTTTACCCTATGGCTACACCTTC
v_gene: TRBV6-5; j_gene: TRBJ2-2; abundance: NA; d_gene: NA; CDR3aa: CASSQTTNTGELFF; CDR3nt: TGTGCCAGCAGTCAGACTACGAACACCGGGGAGCTGTTTTTT
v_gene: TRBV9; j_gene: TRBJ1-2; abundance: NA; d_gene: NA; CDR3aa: CASRGRGPTYGYTF; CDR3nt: TGTGCCAGCAGGGGACGGGGACCAACCTATGGCTACACCTTC
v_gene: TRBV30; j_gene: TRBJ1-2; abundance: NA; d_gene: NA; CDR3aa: CAWRTAGGYTF; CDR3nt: TGTGCCTGGAGGACGGCCGGGGGCTACACCTTC
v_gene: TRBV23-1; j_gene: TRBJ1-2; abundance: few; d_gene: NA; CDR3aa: CASSQSPYGYTF; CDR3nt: TGCGCCAGCAGTCAATCTCCATATGGCTACACCTTC
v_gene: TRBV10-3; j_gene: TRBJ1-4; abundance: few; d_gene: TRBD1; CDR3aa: CAIRTGSDEKLFF; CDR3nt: TGTGCCATCAGGACAGGGTCGGATGAAAAACTGTTTTTT
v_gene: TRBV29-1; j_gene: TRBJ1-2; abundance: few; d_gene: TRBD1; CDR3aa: CSVSTGVYGYTF; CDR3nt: TGCAGCGTTTCGACAGGGGTATATGGCTACACCTTC
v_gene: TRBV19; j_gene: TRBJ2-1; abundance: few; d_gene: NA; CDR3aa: CASTLLGEQFF; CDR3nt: TGTGCCAGTACCCTCCTTGGTGAGCAGTTCTTC
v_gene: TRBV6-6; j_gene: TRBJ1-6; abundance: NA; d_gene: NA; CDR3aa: CASSTRQAVGSPLHF; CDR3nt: TGTGCCAGCAGTACGAGACAGGCCGTCGGTTCACCCCTCCACTTT
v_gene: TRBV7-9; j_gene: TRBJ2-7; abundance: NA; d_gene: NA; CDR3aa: CASSSTFYEQYF; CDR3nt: TGTGCCAGCAGCTCGACGTTCTACGAGCAGTACTTC
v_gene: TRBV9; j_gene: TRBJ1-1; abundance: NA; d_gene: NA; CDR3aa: CASSPRDRSEAFF; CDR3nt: TGTGCCAGCAGCCCCCGCGACAGGTCAGAAGCTTTCTTT
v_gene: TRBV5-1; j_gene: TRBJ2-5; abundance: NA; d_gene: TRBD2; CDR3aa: CASSSGTKETQYF; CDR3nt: TGCGCCAGCAGCTCCGGGACTAAAGAGACCCAGTACTTC
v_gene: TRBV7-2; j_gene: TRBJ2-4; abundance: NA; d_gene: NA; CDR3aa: CASTPGLAKNIQYF; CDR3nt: TGTGCCAGCACCCCCGGGCTAGCCAAAAACATTCAGTACTTC
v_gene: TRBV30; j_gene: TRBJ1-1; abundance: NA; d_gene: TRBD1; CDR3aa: CAWSVGGGETF; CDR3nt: TGTGCCTGGAGTGTAGGGGGCGGGGAGACGTTT
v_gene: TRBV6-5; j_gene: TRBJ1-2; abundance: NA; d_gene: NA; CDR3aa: CASSYGAGDYGYTF; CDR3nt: TGTGCCAGCAGTTACGGCGCAGGGGACTATGGCTACACCTTC
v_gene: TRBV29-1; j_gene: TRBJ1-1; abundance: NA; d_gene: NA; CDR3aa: CSVEGGASMNTEAFF; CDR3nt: TGCAGCGTTGAGGGGGGCGCCTCCATGAACACTGAAGCTTTCTTT
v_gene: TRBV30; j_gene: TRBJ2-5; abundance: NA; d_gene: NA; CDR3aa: CAWSQGGETQYF; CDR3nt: TGTGCCTGGAGTCAAGGGGGAGAGACCCAGTACTTC
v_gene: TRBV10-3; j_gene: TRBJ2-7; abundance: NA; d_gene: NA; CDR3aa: CAITAGQSSYEQYF; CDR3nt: TGTGCCATCACCGCGGGACAGAGCTCCTACGAGCAGTACTTC
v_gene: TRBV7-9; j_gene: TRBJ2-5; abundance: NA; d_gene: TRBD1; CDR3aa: CASSRAGGQETQYF; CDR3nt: TGTGCCAGCAGCCGGGCAGGGGGACAAGAGACCCAGTACTTC
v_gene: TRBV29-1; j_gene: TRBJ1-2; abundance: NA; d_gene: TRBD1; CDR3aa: CSGRGDSSGGYTF; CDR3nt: TGCAGCGGTCGTGGGGACAGCTCGGGCGGCTACACCTTC
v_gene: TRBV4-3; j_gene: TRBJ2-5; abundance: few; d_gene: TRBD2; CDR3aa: CASSPTSAGPRATQYF; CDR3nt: TGCGCCAGCAGCCCCACCTCAGCGGGGCCTCGGGCGACCCAGTACTTC
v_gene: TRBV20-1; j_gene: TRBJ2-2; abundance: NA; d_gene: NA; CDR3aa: CSAKGTGELFF; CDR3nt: TGCAGTGCTAAGGGCACCGGGGAGCTGTTTTTT
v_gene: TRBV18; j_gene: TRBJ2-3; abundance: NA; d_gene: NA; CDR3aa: CASSPPAADTQYF; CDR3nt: TGTGCCAGCTCACCCCCGGCAGCGGATACGCAGTATTTT
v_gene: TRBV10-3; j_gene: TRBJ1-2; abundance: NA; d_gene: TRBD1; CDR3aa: CAISDLKTGRYGYTF; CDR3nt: TGTGCCATCAGTGATCTTAAGACAGGGAGGTATGGCTACACCTTC
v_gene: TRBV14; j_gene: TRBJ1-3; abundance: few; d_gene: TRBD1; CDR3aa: CASSQAWTGAGNTIYF; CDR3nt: TGTGCCAGCAGCCAAGCCTGGACAGGGGCTGGAAACACCATATATTTT
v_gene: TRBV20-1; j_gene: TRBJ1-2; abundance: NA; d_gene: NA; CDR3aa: CSAPRGNGYTF; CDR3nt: TGCAGTGCTCCCAGGGGTAATGGCTACACCTTC
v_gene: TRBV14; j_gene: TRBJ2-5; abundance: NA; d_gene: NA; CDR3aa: CASSPHSWGEVKTQYF; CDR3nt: TGTGCCAGCAGCCCCCACTCGTGGGGGGAGGTCAAGACCCAGTACTTC
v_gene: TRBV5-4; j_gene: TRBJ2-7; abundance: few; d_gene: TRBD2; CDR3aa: CASSRGSGAQSSYEQYF; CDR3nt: TGTGCCAGCAGTCGGGGGAGCGGGGCACAATCCTCCTACGAGCAGTACTTC
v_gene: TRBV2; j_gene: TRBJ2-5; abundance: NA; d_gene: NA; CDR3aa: CASFRLSEETQYF; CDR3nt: TGTGCCAGCTTCCGACTCTCCGAAGAGACCCAGTACTTC
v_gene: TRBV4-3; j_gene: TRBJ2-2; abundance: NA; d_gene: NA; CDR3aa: CASSQEASNTGELFF; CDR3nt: TGCGCCAGCAGCCAAGAGGCTTCGAACACCGGGGAGCTGTTTTTT
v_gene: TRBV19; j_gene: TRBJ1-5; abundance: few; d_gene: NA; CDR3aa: CASSTRDTRNQPQHF; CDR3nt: TGTGCCAGTAGTACCCGGGACACCCGCAATCAGCCCCAGCATTTT
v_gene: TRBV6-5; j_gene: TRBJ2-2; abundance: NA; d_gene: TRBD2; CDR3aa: CASSYTSGAAGELFF; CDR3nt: TGTGCCAGCAGTTATACTAGCGGGGCGGCCGGGGAGCTGTTTTTT
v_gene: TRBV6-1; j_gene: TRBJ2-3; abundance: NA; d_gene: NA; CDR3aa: CASSSDTQYF; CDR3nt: TGTGCCAGCAGTTCGGATACGCAGTATTTT
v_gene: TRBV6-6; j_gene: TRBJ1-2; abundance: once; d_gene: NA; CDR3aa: CASSYPQGTNYGYTF; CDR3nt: TGTGCCAGCAGTTACCCACAGGGAACTAACTATGGCTACACCTTC
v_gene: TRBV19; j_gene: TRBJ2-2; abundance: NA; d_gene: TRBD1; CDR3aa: CACRQDRGLTGELFF; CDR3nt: TGTGCCTGCCGCCAGGACAGGGGTCTCACCGGGGAGCTGTTTTTT
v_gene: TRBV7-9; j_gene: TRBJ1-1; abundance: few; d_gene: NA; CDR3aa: CASSLGVGTEAFF; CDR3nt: TGTGCCAGCAGCTTGGGGGTGGGCACTGAAGCTTTCTTT
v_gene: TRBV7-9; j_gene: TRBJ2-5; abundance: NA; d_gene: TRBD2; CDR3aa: CASSLGLESQETQYF; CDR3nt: TGTGCCAGCAGCCTTGGACTAGAATCCCAAGAGACCCAGTACTTC
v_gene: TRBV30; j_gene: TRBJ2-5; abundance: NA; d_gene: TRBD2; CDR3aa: CAFGRFQETQYF; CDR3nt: TGTGCCTTCGGGAGGTTCCAAGAGACCCAGTACTTC